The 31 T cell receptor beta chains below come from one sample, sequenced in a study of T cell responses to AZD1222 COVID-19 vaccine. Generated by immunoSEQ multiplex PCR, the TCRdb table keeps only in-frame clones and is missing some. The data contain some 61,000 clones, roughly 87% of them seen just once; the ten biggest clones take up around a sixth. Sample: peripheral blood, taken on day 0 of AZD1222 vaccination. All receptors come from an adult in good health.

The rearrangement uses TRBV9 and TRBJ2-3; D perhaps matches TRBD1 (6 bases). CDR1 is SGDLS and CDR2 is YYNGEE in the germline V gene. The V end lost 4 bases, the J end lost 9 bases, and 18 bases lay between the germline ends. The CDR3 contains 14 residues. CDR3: CASSPGHGGSTQYF. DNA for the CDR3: TGTGCCAGCAGCCCGGGACATGGGGGTTCGACGCAGTATTTT.

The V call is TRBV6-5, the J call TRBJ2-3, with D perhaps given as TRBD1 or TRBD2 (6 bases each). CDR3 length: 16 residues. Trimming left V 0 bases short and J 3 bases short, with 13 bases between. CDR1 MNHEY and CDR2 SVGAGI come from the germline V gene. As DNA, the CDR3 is TGTGCCAGCAGTTACTCGAAAGGGGGGCGGACAGATACGCAGTATTTT. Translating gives CASSYSKGGRTDTQYF.

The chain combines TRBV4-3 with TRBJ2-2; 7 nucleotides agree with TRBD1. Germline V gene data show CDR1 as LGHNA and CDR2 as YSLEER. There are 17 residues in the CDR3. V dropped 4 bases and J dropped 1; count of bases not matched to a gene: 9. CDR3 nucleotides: TGCGCCAGCAGCCGGGCCCCGAGGACAGGGAACACCGGGGAGCTGTTTTTT. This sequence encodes CASSRAPRTGNTGELFF.

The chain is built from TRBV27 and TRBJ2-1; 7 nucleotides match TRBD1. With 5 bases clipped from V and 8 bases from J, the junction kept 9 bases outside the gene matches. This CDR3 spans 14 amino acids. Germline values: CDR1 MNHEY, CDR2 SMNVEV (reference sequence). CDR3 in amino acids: CASSPSATGYEQFF. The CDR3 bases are TGTGCCAGCAGTCCATCAGCGACAGGGTATGAGCAGTTCTTC.

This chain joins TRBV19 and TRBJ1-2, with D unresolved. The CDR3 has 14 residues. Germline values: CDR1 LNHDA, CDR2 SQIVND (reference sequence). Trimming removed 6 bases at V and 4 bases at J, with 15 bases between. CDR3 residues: CASSPVGVPYGYTF. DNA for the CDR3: TGTGCCAGTAGCCCGGTTGGGGTCCCCTATGGCTACACCTTC.

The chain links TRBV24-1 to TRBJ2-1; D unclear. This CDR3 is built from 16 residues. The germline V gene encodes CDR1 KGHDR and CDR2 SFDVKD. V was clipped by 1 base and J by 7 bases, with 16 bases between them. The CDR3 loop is CATSDFSNLGSNEQFF. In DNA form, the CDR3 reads TGTGCCACCAGTGATTTTTCCAACCTAGGTAGTAATGAGCAGTTCTTC.

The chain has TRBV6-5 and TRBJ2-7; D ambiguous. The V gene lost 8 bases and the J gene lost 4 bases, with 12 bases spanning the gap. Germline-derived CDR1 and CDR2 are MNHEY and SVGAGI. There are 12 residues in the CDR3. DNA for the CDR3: TGTGCCAGCGGCCAGCCCCCGTACGAGCAGTACTTC. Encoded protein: CASGQPPYEQYF.

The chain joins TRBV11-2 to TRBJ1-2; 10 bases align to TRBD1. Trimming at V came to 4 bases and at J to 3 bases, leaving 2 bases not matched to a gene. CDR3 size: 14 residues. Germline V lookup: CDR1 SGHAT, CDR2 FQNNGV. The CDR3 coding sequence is TGTGCCAGCAGCTCGGACAGGGGGGACTATGGCTACACCTTC. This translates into CASSSDRGDYGYTF.

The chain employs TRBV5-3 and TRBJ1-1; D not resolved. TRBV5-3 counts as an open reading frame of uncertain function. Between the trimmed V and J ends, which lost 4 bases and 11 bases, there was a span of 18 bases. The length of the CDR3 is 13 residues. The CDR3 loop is CARSQHPRRRAFF. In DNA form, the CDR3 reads TGTGCCAGAAGCCAGCACCCCAGGCGGCGGGCTTTCTTT.

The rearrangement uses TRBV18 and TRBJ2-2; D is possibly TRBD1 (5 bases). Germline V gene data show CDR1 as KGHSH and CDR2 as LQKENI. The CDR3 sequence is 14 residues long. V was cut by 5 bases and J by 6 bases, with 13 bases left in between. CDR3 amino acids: CASSTRQSSGELFF. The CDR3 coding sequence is TGTGCCAGCTCAACGCGACAGAGCTCCGGGGAGCTGTTTTTT.

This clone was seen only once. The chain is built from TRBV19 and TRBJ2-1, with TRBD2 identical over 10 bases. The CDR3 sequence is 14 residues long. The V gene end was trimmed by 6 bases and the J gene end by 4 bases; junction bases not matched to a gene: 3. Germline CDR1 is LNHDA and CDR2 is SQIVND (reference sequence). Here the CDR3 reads CASRPSGGYNEQFF. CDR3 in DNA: TGTGCCAGTAGGCCTAGCGGGGGATACAATGAGCAGTTCTTC.

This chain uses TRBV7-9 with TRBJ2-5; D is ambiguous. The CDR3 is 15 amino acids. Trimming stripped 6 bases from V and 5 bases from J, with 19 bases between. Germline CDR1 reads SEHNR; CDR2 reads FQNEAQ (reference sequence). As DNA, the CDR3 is TGTGCCAGCAGTCCCTCTAGTTGGGCACAGGAGACCCAGTACTTC. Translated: CASSPSSWAQETQYF.

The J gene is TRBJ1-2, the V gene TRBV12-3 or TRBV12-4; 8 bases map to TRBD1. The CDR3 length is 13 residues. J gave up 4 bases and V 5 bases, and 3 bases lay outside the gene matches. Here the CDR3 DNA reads TGTGCCAGCAGTGCGGACAGGGCCTATGGCTACACCTTC. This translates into CASSADRAYGYTF.

The CDR3 coding sequence is TGTGCCACCAGCAGAGGGGAGGCATCGAACGCCTACGAGCAGTACTTC. Its translation: CATSRGEASNAYEQYF. V is TRBV15 and J is TRBJ2-7, with a possible D match to TRBD2 (6 bases). The germline CDR1 and CDR2 sequences are LNHNV and YYDKDF (reference sequence). Between the trimmed V and J ends, which lost 1 base and 2 bases, there was a span of 15 bases. This CDR3 is 16 amino acids long.

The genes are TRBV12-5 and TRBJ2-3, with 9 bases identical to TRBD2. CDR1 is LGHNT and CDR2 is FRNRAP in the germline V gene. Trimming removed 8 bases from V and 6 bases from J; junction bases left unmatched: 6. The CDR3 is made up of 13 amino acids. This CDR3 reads CASSIAGADTQYF. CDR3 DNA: TGTGCTAGTTCGATAGCGGGAGCGGATACGCAGTATTTT.

The CDR3 nucleotides are TGCGCCAGCAGCCGGATTCTAGCGGGAGGGCCTGGCAATGAGCAGTTCTTC. Its translation is CASSRILAGGPGNEQFF. This chain connects TRBV5-1 to TRBJ2-1; TRBD2 matches at 12 bases. The CDR3 sequence is 17 residues long. The trim removed 4 bases at V and 6 bases at J, leaving 11 bases unmatched. Germline CDR1 reads SGHRS; CDR2 reads YFSETQ.

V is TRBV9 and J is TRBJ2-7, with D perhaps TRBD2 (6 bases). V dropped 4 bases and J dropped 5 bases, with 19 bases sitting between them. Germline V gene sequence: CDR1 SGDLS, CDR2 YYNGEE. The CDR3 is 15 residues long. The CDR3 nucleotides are TGTGCCAGCAGCCCCTACGGGGGTCTAGAGAACGAGCAGTACTTC. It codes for CASSPYGGLENEQYF.

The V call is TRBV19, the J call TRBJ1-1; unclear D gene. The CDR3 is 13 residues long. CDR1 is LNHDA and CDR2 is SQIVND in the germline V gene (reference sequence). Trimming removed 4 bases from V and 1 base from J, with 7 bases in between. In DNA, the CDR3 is TGTGCCAGTAGTACGAGCAGGAACACTGAAGCTTTCTTT. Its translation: CASSTSRNTEAFF. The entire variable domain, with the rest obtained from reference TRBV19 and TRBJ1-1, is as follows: DGGITQSPKYLFRKEGQNVTLSCEQNLNHDAMYWYRQDPGQGLRLIYYSQIVNDFQKGDIAEGYSVSREKKESFPLTVTSAQKNPTAFYLCASSTSRNTEAFFGQGTRLTVV.

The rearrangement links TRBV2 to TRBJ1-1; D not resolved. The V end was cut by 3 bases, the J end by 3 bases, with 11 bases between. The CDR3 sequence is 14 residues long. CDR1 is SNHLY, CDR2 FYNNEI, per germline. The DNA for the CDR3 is TGTGCCAGCAGTGATGATAACAGCTACACTGAAGCTTTCTTT. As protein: CASSDDNSYTEAFF.

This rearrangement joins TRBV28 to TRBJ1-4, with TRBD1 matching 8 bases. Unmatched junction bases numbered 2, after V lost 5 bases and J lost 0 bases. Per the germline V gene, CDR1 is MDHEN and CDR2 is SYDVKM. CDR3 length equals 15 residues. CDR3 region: CASSPTGATNEKLFF. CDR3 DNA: TGTGCCAGCAGTCCGACAGGGGCAACTAATGAAAAACTGTTTTTT.

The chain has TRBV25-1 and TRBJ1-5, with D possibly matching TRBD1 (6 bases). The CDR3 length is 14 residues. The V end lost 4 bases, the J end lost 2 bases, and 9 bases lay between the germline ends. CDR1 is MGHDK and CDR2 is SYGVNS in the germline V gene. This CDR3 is CASSGSGGNQPQHF. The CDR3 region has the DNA TGTGCCAGCAGTGGCTCAGGGGGCAATCAGCCCCAGCATTTT.

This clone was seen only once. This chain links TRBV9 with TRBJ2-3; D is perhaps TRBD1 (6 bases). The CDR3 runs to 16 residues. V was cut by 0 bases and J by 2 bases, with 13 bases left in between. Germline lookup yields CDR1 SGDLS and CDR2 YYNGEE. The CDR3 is CASSVAHRAYTDTQYF. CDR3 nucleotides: TGTGCCAGCAGCGTAGCTCACAGGGCCTACACAGATACGCAGTATTTT.

CDR3 in DNA: TGCGCCAGCAGCTTGACTAGCGGGTACTCAGATACGCAGTATTTT. Protein sequence: CASSLTSGYSDTQYF. The gene calls are TRBV5-1 and TRBJ2-3, with 9 nucleotides matching TRBD2. Losses at the gene ends were 1 base for V and 4 bases for J; bases not matched to a gene: 4. The CDR3 extends over 15 amino acids. CDR1 is SGHRS and CDR2 is YFSETQ in the germline V gene.

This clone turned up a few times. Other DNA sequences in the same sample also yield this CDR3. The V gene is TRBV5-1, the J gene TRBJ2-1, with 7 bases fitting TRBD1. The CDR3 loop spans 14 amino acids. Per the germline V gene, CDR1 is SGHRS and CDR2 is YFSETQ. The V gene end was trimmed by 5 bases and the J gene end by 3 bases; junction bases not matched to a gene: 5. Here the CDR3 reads CASSSAGGYNEQFF. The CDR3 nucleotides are TGCGCCAGCAGTAGCGCAGGGGGCTACAATGAGCAGTTCTTC.

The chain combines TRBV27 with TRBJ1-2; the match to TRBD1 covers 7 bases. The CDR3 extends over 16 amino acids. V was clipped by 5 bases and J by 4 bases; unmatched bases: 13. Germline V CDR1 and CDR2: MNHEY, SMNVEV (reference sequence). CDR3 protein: CASSTWQGGGGYGYTF. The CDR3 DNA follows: TGTGCCAGCAGTACCTGGCAGGGGGGGGGCGGCTATGGCTACACCTTC.

The DNA for the CDR3 is TGCGCCAGCAGCTTTGGCCGGGGCCCTGCCAAAAACATTCAGTACTTC. Its translation is CASSFGRGPAKNIQYF. J is TRBJ2-4 and V is TRBV5-1; D might be TRBD1 or TRBD2, each matching 5 bases. The V gene lost 2 bases and the J gene lost 1 base, with 13 bases spanning the gap. This CDR3 comprises 16 residues. Germline values: CDR1 SGHRS, CDR2 YFSETQ.

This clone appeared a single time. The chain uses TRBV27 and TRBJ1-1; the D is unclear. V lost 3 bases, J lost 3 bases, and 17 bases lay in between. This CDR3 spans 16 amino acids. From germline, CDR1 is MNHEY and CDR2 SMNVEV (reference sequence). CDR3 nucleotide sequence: TGTGCCAGCAGTTTTGACCAACGGGCTATGTACACTGAAGCTTTCTTT. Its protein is CASSFDQRAMYTEAFF.

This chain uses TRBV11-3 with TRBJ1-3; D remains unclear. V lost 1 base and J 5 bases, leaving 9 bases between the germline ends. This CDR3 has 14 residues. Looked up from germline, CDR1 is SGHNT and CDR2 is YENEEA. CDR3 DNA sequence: TGTGCCAGCAGCTTAGTCGCGAACCGAAACACCATATATTTT. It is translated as CASSLVANRNTIYF.

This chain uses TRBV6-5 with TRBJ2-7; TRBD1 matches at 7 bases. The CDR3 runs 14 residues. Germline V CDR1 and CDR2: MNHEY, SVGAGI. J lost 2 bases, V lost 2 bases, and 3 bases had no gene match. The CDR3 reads CASSYKGQPYEQYF. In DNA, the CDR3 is TGTGCCAGCAGTTACAAGGGACAGCCCTACGAGCAGTACTTC.

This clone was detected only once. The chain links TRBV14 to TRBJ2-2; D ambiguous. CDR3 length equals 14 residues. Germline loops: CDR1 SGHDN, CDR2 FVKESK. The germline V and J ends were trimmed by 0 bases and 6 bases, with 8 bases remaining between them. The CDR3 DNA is TGTGCCAGCAGCCAAGAATGGGATCCCGGGGAGCTGTTTTTT. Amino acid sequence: CASSQEWDPGELFF.

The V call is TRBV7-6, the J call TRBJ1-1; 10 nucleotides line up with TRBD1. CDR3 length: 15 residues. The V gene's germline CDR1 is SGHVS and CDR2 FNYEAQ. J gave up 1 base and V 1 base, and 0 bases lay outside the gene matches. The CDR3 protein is CASSLGTGGNTEAFF. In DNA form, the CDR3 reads TGTGCCAGCAGCTTAGGGACAGGGGGGAACACTGAAGCTTTCTTT.